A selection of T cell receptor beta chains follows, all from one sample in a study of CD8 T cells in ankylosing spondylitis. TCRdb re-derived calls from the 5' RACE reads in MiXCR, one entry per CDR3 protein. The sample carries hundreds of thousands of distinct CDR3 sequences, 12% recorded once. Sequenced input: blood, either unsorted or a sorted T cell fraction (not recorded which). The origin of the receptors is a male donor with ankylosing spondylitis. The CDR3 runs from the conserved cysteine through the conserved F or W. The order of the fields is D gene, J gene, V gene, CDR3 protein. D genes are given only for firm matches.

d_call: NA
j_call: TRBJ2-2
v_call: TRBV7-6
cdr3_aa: CASSLVREAGELFF

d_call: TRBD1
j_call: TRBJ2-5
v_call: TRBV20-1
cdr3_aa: CSARVAGGWETQYF

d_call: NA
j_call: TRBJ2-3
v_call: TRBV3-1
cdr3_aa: CASSQTVLGDTQYF

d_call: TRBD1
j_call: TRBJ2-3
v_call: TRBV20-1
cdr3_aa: CSARSLGTGNTDTQYF

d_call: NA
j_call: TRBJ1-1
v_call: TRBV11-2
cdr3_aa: CASSFYREMNTEAFF

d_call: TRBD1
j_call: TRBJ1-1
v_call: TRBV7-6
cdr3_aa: CASSSTGGQDTEAFF

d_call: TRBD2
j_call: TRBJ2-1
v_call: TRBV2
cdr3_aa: CASSEALGLAGVNNEQFF

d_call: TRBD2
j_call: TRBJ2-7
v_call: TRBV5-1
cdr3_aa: CASSLRLAETYEQYF

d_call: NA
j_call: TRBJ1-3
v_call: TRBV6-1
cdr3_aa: CASRTGQHSGNTIYF

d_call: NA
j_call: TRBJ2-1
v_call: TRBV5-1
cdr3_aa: CASSPPGPINEQFF

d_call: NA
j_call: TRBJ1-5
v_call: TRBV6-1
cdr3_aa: CASSRHPGHGGNQPQHF

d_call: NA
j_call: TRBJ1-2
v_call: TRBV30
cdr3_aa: CAWSRNYGYTF

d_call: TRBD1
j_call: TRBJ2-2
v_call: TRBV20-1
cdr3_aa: CSGRTGDTGELFF

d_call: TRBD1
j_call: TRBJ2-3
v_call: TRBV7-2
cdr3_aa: CASSLVSGGTQYF

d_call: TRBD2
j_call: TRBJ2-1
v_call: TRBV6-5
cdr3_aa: CASSTPGLADRVQFF

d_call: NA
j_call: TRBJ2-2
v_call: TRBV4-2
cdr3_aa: CASSREWGAGELFF

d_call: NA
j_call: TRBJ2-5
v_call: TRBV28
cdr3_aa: CASSLGGPAGETQYF

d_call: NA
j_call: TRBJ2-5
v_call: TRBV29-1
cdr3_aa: CSVEDPGVNDQETQYF

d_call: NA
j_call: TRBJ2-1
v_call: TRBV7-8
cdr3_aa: CASSLLTGLRNEQFF

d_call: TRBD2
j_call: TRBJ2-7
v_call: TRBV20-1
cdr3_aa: CSAPPLAGAYEQYF

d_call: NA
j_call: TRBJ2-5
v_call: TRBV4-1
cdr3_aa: CASSQQGTATGKTQYF

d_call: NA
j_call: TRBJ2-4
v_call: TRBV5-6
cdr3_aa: CASSLAENIQYF

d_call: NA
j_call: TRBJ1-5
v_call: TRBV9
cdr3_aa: CASSEGVSRNQPQHF

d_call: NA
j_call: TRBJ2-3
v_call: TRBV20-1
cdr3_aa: CSASPGLTDTQYF

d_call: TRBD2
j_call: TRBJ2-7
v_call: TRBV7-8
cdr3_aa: CASSLVSGLAVYEQYF

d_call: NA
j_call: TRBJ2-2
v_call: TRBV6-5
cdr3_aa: CASSSEPRSTGELFF

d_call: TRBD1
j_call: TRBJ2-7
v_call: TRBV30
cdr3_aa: CAWSRTGASYEQYF

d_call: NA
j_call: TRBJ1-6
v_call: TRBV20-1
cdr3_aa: CSASLGRYSPLHF

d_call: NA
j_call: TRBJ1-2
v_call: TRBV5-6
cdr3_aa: CASSFFPGLNYGYTF